This T cell receptor (beta chain) stems from a study of T cells in Graves' hyperthyroidism and ophthalmopathy. This clonotype was recorded many times. The antigen is unknown. TCR beta CDR3 regions were amplified from RNA. With the HTBI primer set, the TCR CDR3 went through a first round of RT-PCR. Each CDR3 protein is one row after TCRdb ran MiXCR on the multiplex PCR reads. The repertoire holds 300,000 to 450,000 distinct CDR3 sequences, with about 13% as singletons. The PBMCs were taken from less than 11 ml of fresh peripheral blood. Study observations and caveats: Among thyroid clonotypes expanded above 0.001, most also appeared in blood.

In germline, CDR1 is MNHEY, CDR2 SMNVEV (reference sequence). V lost 3 bases and J 2 bases, leaving 9 bases between the germline ends. The CDR3 is made up of 14 amino acids. J is TRBJ2-3 and V is TRBV27; D might be TRBD1 (5 bases). The receptor comes from a woman aged 18-30 years with Graves' hyperthyroidism. The source material was blood. In DNA, the CDR3 is TGTGCCAGCAGTTTGACAGCCCCCACAGATACGCAGTATTTT. It encodes CASSLTAPTDTQYF.